This T cell receptor beta chain was found in a study of human CD8 memory T cell subsets. The stem-like memory CD8+ T cells (TSTEM) had a CCR7+ PD-1- TIGIT- phenotype. Total RNA was taken from approximately 140,000 sorted CD8+ T cells, in duplicate, per subset. UMI-labeled 5' RACE was used to make TCR beta libraries. TCRdb reanalyzed the 5' RACE reads, giving one entry per CDR3 protein sequence and no DNA. The sample table sets out some 17,000 distinct CDR3 sequences. Concerning this clonotype itself: No antigen is known for it.

Study-wide results and limits: What was sequenced in this study was only the T cell receptor beta chains.

Germline V lookup: CDR1 LNHDA, CDR2 SQIVND (reference sequence). The CDR3 sequence is 16 residues long. The J gene is TRBJ1-2, the V gene TRBV19; TCRdb indicates TRBD1, and absent DNA this call remains unverified. Specimen: CD8+ stem-like memory T cells (TSCM and TCM) sorted from PBMCs. Subset: stem-like memory CD8 T cells (TSTEM), CCR7+ PD-1- TIGIT-. This receptor was taken from a human donor in good health. CDR3 in amino acids: CASSLSGTGIHGGYTF. Filled out from reference TRBV19 and TRBJ1-2, the complete variable domain reads DGGITQSPKYLFRKEGQNVTLSCEQNLNHDAMYWYRQDPGQGLRLIYYSQIVNDFQKGDIAEGYSVSREKKESFPLTVTSAQKNPTAFYLCASSLSGTGIHGGYTFGSGTRLTVV.